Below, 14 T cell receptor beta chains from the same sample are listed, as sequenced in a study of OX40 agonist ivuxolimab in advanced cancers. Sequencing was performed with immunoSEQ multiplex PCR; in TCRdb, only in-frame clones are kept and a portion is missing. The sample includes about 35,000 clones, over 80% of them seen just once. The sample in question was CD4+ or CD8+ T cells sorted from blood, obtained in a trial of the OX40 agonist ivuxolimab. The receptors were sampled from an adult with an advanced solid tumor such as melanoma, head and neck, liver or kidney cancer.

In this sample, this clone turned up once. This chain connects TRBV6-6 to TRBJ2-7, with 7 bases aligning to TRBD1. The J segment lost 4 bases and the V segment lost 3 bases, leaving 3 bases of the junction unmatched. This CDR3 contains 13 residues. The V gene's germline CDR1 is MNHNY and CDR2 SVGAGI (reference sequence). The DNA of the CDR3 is TGTGCCAGCAGTTATGGGACAGAATACGAGCAGTACTTC. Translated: CASSYGTEYEQYF.

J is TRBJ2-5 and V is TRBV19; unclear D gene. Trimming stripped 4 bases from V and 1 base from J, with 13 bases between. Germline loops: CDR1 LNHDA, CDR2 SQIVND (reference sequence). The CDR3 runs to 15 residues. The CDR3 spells CASSTGPNSQETQYF. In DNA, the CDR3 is TGTGCCAGTAGTACCGGGCCGAACTCCCAAGAGACCCAGTACTTC.

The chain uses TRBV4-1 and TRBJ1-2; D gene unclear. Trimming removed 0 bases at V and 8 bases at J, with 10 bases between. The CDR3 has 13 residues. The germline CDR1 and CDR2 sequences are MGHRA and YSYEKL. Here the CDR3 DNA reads TGCGCCAGCAGCCAAGATTTGGGTTGGGGCTACACCTTC. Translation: CASSQDLGWGYTF.

In nucleotides, the CDR3 is TGTGCCAGCAGTGGAGGGCCAGGGCGGCAAGGGGAGACCCAGTACTTC. Its translation: CASSGGPGRQGETQYF. This chain uses TRBV2 with TRBJ2-5; D tentatively reads TRBD1 or TRBD2 (5 bases each). Germline loops: CDR1 SNHLY, CDR2 FYNNEI. The CDR3 has 16 residues. Trimming took off 4 bases at V and 5 bases at J, with 20 bases between the two ends.

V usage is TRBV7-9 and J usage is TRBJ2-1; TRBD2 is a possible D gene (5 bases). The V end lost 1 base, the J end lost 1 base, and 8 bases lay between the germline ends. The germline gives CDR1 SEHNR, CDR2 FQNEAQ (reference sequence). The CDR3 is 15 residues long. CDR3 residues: CASSLEAVSYNEQFF. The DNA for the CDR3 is TGTGCCAGCAGCTTAGAAGCGGTATCCTACAATGAGCAGTTCTTC.

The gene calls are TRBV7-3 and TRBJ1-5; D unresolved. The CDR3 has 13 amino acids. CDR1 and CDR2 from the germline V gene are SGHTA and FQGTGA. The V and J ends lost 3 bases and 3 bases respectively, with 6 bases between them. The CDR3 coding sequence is TGTGCCAGCAGCTTCTCCCTCAATCAGCCCCAGCATTTT. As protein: CASSFSLNQPQHF.

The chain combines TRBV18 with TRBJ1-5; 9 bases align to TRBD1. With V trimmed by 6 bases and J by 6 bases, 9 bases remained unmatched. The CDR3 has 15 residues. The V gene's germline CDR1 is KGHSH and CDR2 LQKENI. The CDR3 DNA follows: TGTGCCAGCTCGTCGGGGACAGGGCTGTCTCAGCCCCAGCATTTT. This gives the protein CASSSGTGLSQPQHF.

The CDR3 loop is CAISRGEGSNQPQHF. Written as DNA, the CDR3 is TGTGCCATCAGTCGCGGCGAGGGTAGCAATCAGCCCCAGCATTTT. The chain links TRBV10-3 to TRBJ1-5; D not certain. The CDR3 runs 15 residues. The V and J ends lost 5 bases and 0 bases respectively, with 11 bases between them. The germline V gene has CDR1 ENHRY and CDR2 SYGVKD.

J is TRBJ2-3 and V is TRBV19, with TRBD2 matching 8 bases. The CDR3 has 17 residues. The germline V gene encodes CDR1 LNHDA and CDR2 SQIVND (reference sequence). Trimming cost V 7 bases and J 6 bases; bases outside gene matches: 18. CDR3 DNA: TGTGCCAGTAAGTCCGGGAGGGCCCGGATGGGGTGGGATACGCAGTATTTT. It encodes CASKSGRARMGWDTQYF.

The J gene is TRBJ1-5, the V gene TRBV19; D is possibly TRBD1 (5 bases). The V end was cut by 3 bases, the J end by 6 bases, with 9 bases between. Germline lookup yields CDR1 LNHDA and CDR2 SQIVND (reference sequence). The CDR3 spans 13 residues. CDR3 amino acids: CASSIQGVQPQHF. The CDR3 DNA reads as TGTGCCAGTAGTATCCAGGGAGTTCAGCCCCAGCATTTT.

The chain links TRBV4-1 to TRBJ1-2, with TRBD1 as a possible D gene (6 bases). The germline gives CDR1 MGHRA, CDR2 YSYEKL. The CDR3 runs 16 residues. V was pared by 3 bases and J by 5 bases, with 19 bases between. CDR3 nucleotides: TGCGCCAGCAGCCACCCCGGAGGGGGGCTTAAGTATGGCTACACCTTC. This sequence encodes CASSHPGGGLKYGYTF.

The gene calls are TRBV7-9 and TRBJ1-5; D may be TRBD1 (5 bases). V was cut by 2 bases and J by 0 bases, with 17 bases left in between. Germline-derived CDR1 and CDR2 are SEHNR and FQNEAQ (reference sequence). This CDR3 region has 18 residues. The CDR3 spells CASSLREGGEYSNQPQHF. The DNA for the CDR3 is TGTGCCAGCAGCTTAAGAGAGGGAGGGGAGTATAGCAATCAGCCCCAGCATTTT.

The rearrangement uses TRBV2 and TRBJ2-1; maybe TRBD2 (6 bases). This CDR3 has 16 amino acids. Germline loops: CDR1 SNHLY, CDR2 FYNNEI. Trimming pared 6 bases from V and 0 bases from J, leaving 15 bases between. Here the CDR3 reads CASSGVGAGSYNEQFF. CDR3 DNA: TGTGCCAGCAGCGGAGTTGGAGCGGGCTCCTACAATGAGCAGTTCTTC.

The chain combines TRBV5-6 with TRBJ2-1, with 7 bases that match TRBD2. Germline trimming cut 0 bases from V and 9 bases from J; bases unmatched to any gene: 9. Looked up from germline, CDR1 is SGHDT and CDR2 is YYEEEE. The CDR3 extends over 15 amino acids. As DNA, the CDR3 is TGTGCCAGCAGCTTGGGGTTAGCGGGCGGGAGTGAGCAGTTCTTC. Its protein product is CASSLGLAGGSEQFF.